This T cell receptor beta chain stems from a study of blood T cells in healthy people across ages. Findings of the study overall: A conclusive naive versus antigen-experienced comparison was prevented by the unsorted PBMCs.

This clonotype was detected ten times or more. Antigen: not known. The CDR3 totals 11 residues. Germline assignment: CDR1 SQVTM and CDR2 ANQGSEA. V shed 4 bases and J shed 3 bases, with 5 bases lying between them. A J-beta primer mix and a sample-barcoded 5' primer were used in a second PCR of about 7 to 12 cycles. TCRdb used MiXCR to reprocess the 5' RACE reads, holding one entry per CDR3 protein. The sample gives about a million distinct CDR3 sequences, less than 45% of which show up once; around 13% is in the top ten. The chain couples TRBV29-1 to TRBJ2-3; D unclear. The sequenced material came from blood. The TCR was taken from a man aged 18-30 years in good health. CDR3 nucleotide sequence: TGCAGCGTTGGAGAAACAGATACGCAGTATTTT. Residues: CSVGETDTQYF.